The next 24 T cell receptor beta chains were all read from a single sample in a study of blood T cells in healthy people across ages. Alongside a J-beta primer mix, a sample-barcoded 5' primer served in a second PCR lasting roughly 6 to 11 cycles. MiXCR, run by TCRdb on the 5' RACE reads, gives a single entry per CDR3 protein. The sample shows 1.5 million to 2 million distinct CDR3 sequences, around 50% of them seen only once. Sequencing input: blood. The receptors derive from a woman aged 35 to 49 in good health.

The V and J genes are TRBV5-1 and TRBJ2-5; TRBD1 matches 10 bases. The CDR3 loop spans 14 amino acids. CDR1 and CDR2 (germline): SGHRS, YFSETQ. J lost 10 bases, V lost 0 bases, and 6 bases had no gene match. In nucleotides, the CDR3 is TGCGCCAGCAGCTTGGGGACAGGGGGAAAAGGCCAGTACTTC. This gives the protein CASSLGTGGKGQYF.

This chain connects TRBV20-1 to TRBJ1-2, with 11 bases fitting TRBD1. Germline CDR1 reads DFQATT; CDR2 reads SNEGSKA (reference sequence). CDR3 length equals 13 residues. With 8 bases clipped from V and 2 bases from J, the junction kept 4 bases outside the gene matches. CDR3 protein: CSSGQGANYGYTF. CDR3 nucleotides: TGCAGTTCCGGACAGGGGGCGAACTATGGCTACACCTTC.

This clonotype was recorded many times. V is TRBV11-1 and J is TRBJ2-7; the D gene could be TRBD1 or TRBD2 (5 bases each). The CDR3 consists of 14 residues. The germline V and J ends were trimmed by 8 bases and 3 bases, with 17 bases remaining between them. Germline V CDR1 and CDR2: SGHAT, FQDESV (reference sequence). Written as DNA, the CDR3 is TGTGCCAGCGCCGAACCCGGGACCTACTACGAGCAGTACTTC. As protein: CASAEPGTYYEQYF.

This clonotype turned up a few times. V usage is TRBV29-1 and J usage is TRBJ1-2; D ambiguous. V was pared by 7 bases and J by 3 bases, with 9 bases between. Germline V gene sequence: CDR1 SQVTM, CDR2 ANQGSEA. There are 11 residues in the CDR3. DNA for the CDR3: TGCAGCGCCGGTTCTGACTATGGCTACACCTTC. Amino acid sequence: CSAGSDYGYTF.

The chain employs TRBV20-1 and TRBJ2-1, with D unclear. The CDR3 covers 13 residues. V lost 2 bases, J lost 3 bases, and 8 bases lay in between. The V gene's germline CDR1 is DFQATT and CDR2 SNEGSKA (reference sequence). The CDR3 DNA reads TGCAGTGCTAGACTGGTTCTCTACAATGAGCAGTTCTTC. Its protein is CSARLVLYNEQFF.

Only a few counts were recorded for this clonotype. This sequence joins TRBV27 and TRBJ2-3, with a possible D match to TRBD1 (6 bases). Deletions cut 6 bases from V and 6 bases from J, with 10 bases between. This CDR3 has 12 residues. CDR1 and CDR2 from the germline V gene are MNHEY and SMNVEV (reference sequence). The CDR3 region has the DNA TGTGCCAGCAGACAGGGTTGGGATACGCAGTATTTT. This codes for CASRQGWDTQYF.

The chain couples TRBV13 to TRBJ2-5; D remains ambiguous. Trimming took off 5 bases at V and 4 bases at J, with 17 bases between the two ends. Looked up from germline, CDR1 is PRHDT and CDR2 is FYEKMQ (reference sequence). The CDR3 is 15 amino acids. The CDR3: CASSTGGAIRETQYF. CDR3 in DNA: TGTGCCAGCAGCACCGGCGGAGCTATCCGAGAGACCCAGTACTTC.

The CDR3 DNA reads TGCAGCGTTGAGCCCGCGGACGGTCCGAGGGGCTACACCTTC. Translated: CSVEPADGPRGYTF. The rearrangement links TRBV29-1 to TRBJ1-2; no definite D call. V gave up 3 bases and J gave up 8 bases, with 19 bases separating them. This CDR3 has 14 amino acids. Germline CDR1 and CDR2: SQVTM and ANQGSEA. Full variable domain (missing parts from reference TRBV29-1 and TRBJ1-2): SAVISQKPSRDICQRGTSLTIQCQVDSQVTMMFWYRQQPGQSLTLIATANQGSEATYESGFVIDKFPISRPNLTFSTLTVSNMSPEDSSIYLCSVEPADGPRGYTFGSGTRLTVV.

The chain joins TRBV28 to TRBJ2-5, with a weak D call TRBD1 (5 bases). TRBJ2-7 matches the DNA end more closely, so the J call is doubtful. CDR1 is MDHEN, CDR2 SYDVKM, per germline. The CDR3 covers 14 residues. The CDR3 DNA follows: TGTGCCAGCAGTTTATCGTCAGGGAAATACGAGCAGTACTTC. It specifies CASSLSSGKYEQYF.

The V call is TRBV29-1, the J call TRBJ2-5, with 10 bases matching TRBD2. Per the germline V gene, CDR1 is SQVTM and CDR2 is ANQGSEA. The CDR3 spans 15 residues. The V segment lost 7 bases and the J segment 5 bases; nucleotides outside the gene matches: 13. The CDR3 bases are TGCAGCGCCATAACCCTAGCGGGGGTCGGTGAGACCCAGTACTTC. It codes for CSAITLAGVGETQYF.

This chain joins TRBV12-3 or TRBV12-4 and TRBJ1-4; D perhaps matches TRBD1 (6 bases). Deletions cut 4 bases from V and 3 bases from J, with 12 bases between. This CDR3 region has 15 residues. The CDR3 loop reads CASSSVGAANEKLFF. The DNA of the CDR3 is TGTGCCAGCAGTTCCGTGGGGGCGGCTAATGAAAAACTGTTTTTT.

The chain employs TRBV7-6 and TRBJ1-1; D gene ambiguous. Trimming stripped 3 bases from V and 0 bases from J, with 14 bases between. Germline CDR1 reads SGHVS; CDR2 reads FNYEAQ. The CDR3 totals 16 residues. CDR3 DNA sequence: TGTGCCAGCAGCTTGGGTTACGCGGGTTTGAACACTGAAGCTTTCTTT. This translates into CASSLGYAGLNTEAFF.

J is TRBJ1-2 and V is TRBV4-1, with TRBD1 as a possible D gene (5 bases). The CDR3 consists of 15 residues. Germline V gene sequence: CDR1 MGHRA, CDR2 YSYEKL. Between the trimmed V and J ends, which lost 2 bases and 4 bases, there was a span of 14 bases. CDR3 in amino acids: CASSQRDSQAYGYTF. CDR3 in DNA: TGCGCCAGCAGCCAACGGGACTCGCAGGCCTATGGCTACACCTTC.

DNA of the CDR3: TGCAGTGCTAGGACGGTGGGTTCACCCCTCCACTTT. Protein: CSARTVGSPLHF. This chain links TRBV20-1 with TRBJ1-6; no firm D call. The CDR3 is 12 residues long. Germline V gives CDR1 DFQATT, CDR2 SNEGSKA (reference sequence). V was cut by 3 bases and J by 9 bases, with 9 bases left in between.

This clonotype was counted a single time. CDR3 in amino acids: CASSLRGNLNTEAFF. The CDR3 DNA follows: TGTGCCAGCAGCTTGAGGGGGAACCTGAACACTGAAGCTTTCTTT. This chain links TRBV5-6 with TRBJ1-1, with TRBD1 as a possible D gene (6 bases). This CDR3 spans 15 amino acids. Deletions cut 1 base from V and 0 bases from J, with 10 bases between. From germline, CDR1 is SGHDT and CDR2 YYEEEE.

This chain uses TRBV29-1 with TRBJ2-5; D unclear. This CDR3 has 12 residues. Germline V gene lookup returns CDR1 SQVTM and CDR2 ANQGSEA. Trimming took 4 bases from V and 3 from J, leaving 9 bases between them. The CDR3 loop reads CSVASSKETQYF. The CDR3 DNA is TGCAGCGTTGCGAGCAGCAAAGAGACCCAGTACTTC.

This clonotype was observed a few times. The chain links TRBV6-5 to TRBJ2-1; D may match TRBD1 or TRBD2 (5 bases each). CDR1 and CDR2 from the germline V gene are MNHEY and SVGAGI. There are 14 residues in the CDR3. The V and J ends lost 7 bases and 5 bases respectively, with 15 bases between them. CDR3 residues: CASTQRGRDNEQFF. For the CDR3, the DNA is TGTGCCAGCACTCAACGGGGCAGGGACAATGAGCAGTTCTTC.

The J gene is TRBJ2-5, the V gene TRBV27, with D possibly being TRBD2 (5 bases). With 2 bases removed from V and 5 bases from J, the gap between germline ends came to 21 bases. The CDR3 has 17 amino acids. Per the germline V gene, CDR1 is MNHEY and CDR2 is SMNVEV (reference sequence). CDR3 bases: TGTGCCAGCAGTTTAATAGCGCGTGGACTGCCCCAGGAGACCCAGTACTTC. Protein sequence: CASSLIARGLPQETQYF.

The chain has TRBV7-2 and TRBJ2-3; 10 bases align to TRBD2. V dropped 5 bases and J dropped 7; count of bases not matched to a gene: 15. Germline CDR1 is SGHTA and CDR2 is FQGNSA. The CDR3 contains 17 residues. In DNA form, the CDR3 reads TGTGCCAGCAGCCTGTGGAGCGGGGGGGCCCTTTCGTATACGCAGTATTTT. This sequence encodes CASSLWSGGALSYTQYF. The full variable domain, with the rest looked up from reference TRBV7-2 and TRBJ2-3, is GAGVSQSPSNKVTEKGKDVELRCDPISGHTALYWYRQSLGQGLEFLIYFQGNSAPDKSGLPSDRFSAERTGGSVSTLTIQRTQQEDSAVYLCASSLWSGGALSYTQYFGPGTRLTVL.

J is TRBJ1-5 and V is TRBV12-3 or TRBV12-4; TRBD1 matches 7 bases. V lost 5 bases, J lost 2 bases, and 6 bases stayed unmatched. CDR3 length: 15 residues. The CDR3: CASSPRQGRNQPQHF. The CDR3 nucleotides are TGTGCCAGCAGTCCGAGACAGGGCCGCAATCAGCCCCAGCATTTT.

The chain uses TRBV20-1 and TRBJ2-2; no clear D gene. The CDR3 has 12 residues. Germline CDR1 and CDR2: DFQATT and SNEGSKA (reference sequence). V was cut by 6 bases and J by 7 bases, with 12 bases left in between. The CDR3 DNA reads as TGCAGTGCCCCGGAGCATGTCGGGGAGCTGTTTTTT. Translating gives CSAPEHVGELFF.

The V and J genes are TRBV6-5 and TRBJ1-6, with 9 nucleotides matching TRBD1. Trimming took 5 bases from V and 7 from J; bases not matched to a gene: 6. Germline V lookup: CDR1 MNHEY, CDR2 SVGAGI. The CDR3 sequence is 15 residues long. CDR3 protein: CASSIRDRVNSPLHF. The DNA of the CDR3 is TGTGCCAGCAGTATCCGGGACAGGGTCAATTCACCCCTCCACTTT.

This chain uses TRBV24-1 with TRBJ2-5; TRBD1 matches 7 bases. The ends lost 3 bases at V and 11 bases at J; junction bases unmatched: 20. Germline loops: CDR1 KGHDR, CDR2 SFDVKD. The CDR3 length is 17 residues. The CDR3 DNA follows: TGTGCCACCAGTGATGTTGGCCGTAGGGGGCTAGGGAATGAGCAGTACTTC. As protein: CATSDVGRRGLGNEQYF.

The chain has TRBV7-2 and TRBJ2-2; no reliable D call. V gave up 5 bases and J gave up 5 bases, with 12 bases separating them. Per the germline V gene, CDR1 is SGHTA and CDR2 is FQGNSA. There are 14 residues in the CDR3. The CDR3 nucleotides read TGTGCCAGCAGCACAGCAAGTATGACCGGGGAGCTGTTTTTT. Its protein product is CASSTASMTGELFF.